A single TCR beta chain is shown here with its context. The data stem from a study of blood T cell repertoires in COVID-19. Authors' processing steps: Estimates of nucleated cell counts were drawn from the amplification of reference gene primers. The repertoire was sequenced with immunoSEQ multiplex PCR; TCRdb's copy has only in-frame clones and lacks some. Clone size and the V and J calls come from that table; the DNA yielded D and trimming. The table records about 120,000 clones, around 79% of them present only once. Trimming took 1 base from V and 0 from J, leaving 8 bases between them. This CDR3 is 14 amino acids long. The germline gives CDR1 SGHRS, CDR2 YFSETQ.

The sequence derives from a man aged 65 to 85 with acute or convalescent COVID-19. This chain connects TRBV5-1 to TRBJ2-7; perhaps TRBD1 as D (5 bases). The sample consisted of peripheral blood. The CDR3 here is CASSLRGPSYEQYF. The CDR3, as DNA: TGCGCCAGCAGCTTGAGGGGTCCCTCCTACGAGCAGTACTTC.